This is a list of T cell receptor beta chains from one sample in a study of persistence of HIV-infected CD4 T cells. These receptors' targets are unknown. Clones were sequenced by immunoSEQ multiplex PCR, and TCRdb holds only the in-frame ones, with some missing. Among fewer than 30,000 clones listed, roughly 78% were seen once. The source material was CD4+ T cells sorted from PBMCs after roughly 17-hour stimulation, sampled from a patient who received antiretroviral therapy. The receptor source for this set is an adult man with HIV who was CMV-seropositive. Each CDR3 is given with its conserved first and last residue. A D gene is named only where the DNA matches it firmly. Clone sizes are given selectively: once, few, many, or a class where the clone is expanded.

clone_size d_call j_call v_call cdr3_aa cdr3_nt
. TRBD1 TRBJ2-7 TRBV7-9 CASSSDRGRSYEQYF TGTGCCAGCAGCTCAGACAGGGGCCGCTCCTACGAGCAGTACTTC
. . TRBJ2-5 TRBV10-1 CASSETPDSQETQYF TGCGCCAGCAGTGAAACCCCCGACAGTCAAGAGACCCAGTACTTC
once . TRBJ2-1 TRBV2 CASSDLSRSSYNEQFF TGTGCCAGCAGTGATCTTAGCAGGAGCTCCTACAATGAGCAGTTCTTC
. . TRBJ2-3 TRBV13 CASTSTDTQYF TGTGCCAGCACAAGCACAGATACGCAGTATTTT
. . TRBJ2-1 TRBV3-1/TRBV3-2 CASSLNVYEQFF TGTGCCAGCAGCTTAAACGTCTATGAGCAGTTCTTC
. . TRBJ1-5 TRBV6-1 CASSEKYRGNQPQHF TGTGCCAGCAGTGAGAAATACAGGGGCAATCAGCCCCAGCATTTT
. . TRBJ1-4 TRBV2 CASSWGIGEKLFF TGTGCCAGCAGTTGGGGGATTGGCGAAAAACTGTTTTTT
. TRBD1 TRBJ1-5 TRBV2 CASTQDRAYQPQHF TGTGCCAGCACCCAAGACAGGGCTTATCAGCCCCAGCATTTT
once TRBD2 TRBJ2-3 TRBV28 CASSFPPFSGGDADTQYF TGTGCCAGCAGTTTCCCGCCCTTCAGCGGGGGTGATGCAGATACGCAGTATTTT
. . TRBJ1-5 TRBV2 CASTQQGISNQPQHF TGTGCCAGCACCCAGCAGGGTATTAGCAATCAGCCCCAGCATTTT
. TRBD1 TRBJ1-6 TRBV10-3 CAIRPGQGNNSPLHF TGTGCCATCAGACCAGGACAGGGTAATAATTCACCCCTCCACTTT
. . TRBJ1-1 TRBV7-6 CASSLGPGASGTEAFF TGTGCCAGCAGCTTAGGTCCGGGGGCTTCGGGCACTGAAGCTTTCTTT
few TRBD1 TRBJ1-5 TRBV7-2 CASSYTGGTGQPQHF TGTGCCAGCAGCTACACAGGGGGCACAGGTCAGCCCCAGCATTTT
. TRBD1 TRBJ1-1 TRBV6-5 CASTGTGGGSTEAFF TGTGCCAGCACCGGGACAGGGGGCGGGAGCACTGAAGCTTTCTTT
. . TRBJ1-6 TRBV18 CASSSQVNADYNSPLHF TGTGCCAGTTCCAGTCAGGTTAACGCCGACTATAATTCACCCCTCCACTTT
few TRBD1 TRBJ1-6 TRBV20-1 CSASQGRKGARNSPLHF TGCAGTGCTAGTCAGGGAAGAAAGGGGGCGCGGAATTCACCCCTCCACTTT
few TRBD2 TRBJ2-1 TRBV3-1/TRBV3-2 CASSHRSAGLAAVEQFF TGTGCCAGCAGCCATCGCTCCGCGGGACTAGCGGCCGTTGAGCAGTTCTTC
. TRBD1 TRBJ2-3 TRBV7-7 CASSLRGGLADTQYF TGTGCCAGCAGCTTAAGAGGGGGCTTGGCAGATACGCAGTATTTT
. . TRBJ2-1 TRBV7-3 CASSRAGNNEQFF TGTGCCAGCAGCCGCGCTGGGAACAATGAGCAGTTCTTC
. TRBD1 TRBJ1-3 TRBV7-2 CASSFAQGASGNTIYF TGTGCCAGCAGCTTTGCCCAGGGGGCCTCTGGAAACACCATATATTTT
. . TRBJ2-1 TRBV11-3 CASRDTWIPRNEQFF TGTGCCAGCAGAGATACGTGGATCCCTCGGAATGAGCAGTTCTTC
. . TRBJ2-5 TRBV27 CASSFRGGQETQYF TGTGCCAGCAGTTTCCGTGGCGGTCAAGAGACCCAGTACTTC
. . TRBJ2-2 TRBV7-6 CASSQLGGNTGELFF TGTGCCAGCAGCCAGCTAGGGGGGAACACCGGGGAGCTGTTTTTT
. . TRBJ2-3 TRBV29-1 CSVETASTDTQYF TGCAGCGTGGAGACAGCTAGCACAGATACGCAGTATTTT
. . TRBJ2-7 TRBV5-1 CASSSMDSYSYEQYF TGCGCCAGCAGCAGCATGGACAGTTACTCCTACGAGCAGTACTTC
once . TRBJ1-1 TRBV15 CATSRDGGAPEAFF TGTGCCACCAGCAGAGATGGGGGGGCGCCTGAAGCTTTCTTT
. TRBD2 TRBJ2-3 TRBV5-1 CATTEAGASTDTQYF TGCGCCACCACCGAAGCGGGGGCTAGCACAGATACGCAGTATTTT
. TRBD1 TRBJ1-5 TRBV4-2 CASSVRTGVDGQPQHF TGTGCCAGCAGCGTGCGGACAGGGGTGGATGGTCAGCCCCAGCATTTT
. . TRBJ1-2 TRBV7-9 CASSLAGARGYTF TGTGCCAGCAGCTTGGCGGGGGCTCGGGGCTACACCTTC
. . TRBJ1-4 TRBV9 CASSVGEIFGEKLFF TGTGCCAGCAGCGTAGGTGAGATTTTCGGTGAAAAACTGTTTTTT
. . TRBJ2-6 TRBV23-1 CASTPRQDRF TGCGCCAGCACCCCGAGGCAGGACCGTTTC
. . TRBJ2-7 TRBV6-6 CASSYWYEQYF TGTGCCAGCAGTTACTGGTACGAGCAGTACTTC
. . TRBJ1-2 TRBV18 CASSPQPGSGNGYTF TGTGCCAGCTCACCACAGCCGGGATCGGGAAATGGCTACACCTTC
. . TRBJ1-2 TRBV5-1 CASSLGGAQTNYGYTF TGCGCCAGCAGCTTAGGGGGGGCCCAGACTAACTATGGCTACACCTTC
. . TRBJ2-7 TRBV4-2 CASSQDPRGTEQYF TGTGCCAGCAGCCAAGATCCGAGAGGGACCGAGCAGTACTTC
. . TRBJ1-4 TRBV7-2 CASSLSQGNEKLFF TGTGCCAGCAGCTTGTCCCAGGGTAATGAAAAACTGTTTTTT